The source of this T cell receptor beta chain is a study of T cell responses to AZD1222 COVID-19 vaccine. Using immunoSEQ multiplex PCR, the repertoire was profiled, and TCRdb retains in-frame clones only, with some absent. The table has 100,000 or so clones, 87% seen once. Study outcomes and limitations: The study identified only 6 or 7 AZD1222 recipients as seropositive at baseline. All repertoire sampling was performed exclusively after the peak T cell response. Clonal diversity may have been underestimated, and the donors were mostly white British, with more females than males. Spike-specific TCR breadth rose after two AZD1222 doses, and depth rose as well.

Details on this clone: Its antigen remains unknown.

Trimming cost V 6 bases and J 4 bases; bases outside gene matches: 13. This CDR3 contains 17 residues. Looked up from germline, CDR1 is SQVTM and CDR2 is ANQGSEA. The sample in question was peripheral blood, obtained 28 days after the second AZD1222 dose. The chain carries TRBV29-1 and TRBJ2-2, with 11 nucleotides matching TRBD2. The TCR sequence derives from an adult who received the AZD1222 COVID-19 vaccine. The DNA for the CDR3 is TGCAGCGTCCCCGGGGTAGCGGGAGGGCGTGTCACCGGGGAGCTGTTTTTT. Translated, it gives CSVPGVAGGRVTGELFF.